The next 17 T cell receptor beta chains were all read from a single sample in a study of response to subunit inactivated influenza vaccine. One entry per CDR3 protein results from TCRdb running MiXCR on the RT-PCR reads. The sample includes 450,000 to 600,000 distinct CDR3 sequences, approximately 16% of them seen just once. The specimen was CD4+ T cells sorted from PBMCs, collected about 23 months after vaccination. All receptors come from a man aged 50 to 69 who received an inactivated influenza vaccine.

This clonotype appeared a few times. The chain links TRBV12-3 or TRBV12-4 to TRBJ1-2; tentative D call: TRBD1 (5 bases). This CDR3 comprises 13 residues. Deletions cut 2 bases from V and 6 bases from J, with 10 bases between. The CDR3 nucleotides read TGTGCCAGCAGTTTACAGGGATCCCATGGCTACACCTTC. Encoded protein: CASSLQGSHGYTF.

The sample holds a few counts of this clonotype. CDR3 loop: CASSYSGLGDIGAGELFF. CDR3 nucleotides: TGTGCCAGCAGTTACTCGGGTTTAGGAGACATTGGGGCCGGGGAGCTGTTTTTT. The rearrangement links TRBV6-5 to TRBJ2-2; D gene ambiguous. The CDR3 spans 18 residues. Germline V gene data show CDR1 as MNHEY and CDR2 as SVGAGI. V shed 0 bases and J shed 6 bases, with 20 bases lying between them.

This clonotype was counted a few times. This chain joins TRBV20-1 and TRBJ1-1; D gene unclear. Trimming pared 2 bases from V and 1 base from J, leaving 17 bases between. Germline V gene sequence: CDR1 DFQATT, CDR2 SNEGSKA (reference sequence). This CDR3 comprises 16 residues. The CDR3 region is CSARNPIPGKNTEAFF. CDR3 in DNA: TGCAGTGCTAGAAACCCTATCCCGGGTAAGAACACTGAAGCTTTCTTT.

This clonotype was seen only a few times. The CDR3 region has the DNA TGTGCCAGCAGCCCCGGGGGAGTCTACGAGCAGTACTTC. Its translation: CASSPGGVYEQYF. The rearrangement joins TRBV5-4 to TRBJ2-7, with a possible D match to TRBD2 (6 bases). The germline V and J ends were trimmed by 4 bases and 3 bases, with 11 bases remaining between them. This CDR3 has 13 amino acids. Germline loops: CDR1 SGHNT, CDR2 YYREEE (reference sequence). The entire variable domain, with the rest obtained from reference TRBV5-4 and TRBJ2-7, is as follows: ETGVTQSPTHLIKTRGQQVTLRCSSQSGHNTVSWYQQALGQGPQFIFQYYREEENGRGNFPPRFSGLQFPNYSSELNVNALELDDSALYLCASSPGGVYEQYFGPGTRLTVT.

Ten or more counts support this clonotype. The genes are TRBV6-2 or TRBV6-3 and TRBJ1-6; D is unclear. CDR1 and CDR2 from the germline V gene are MNHEY and SVGEGT. Trimming removed 2 bases at V and 7 bases at J, with 9 bases between. The CDR3 spans 14 residues. The CDR3: CASSYTVFNSPLHF. The CDR3 nucleotides are TGTGCCAGCAGTTACACCGTCTTCAATTCACCCCTCCACTTT.

This chain links TRBV5-1 with TRBJ2-2, with 11 positions matching TRBD1. V shed 3 bases and J 6 bases; nucleotides not matched to a gene: 1. CDR3 length equals 14 residues. Per germline, CDR1 SGHRS and CDR2 YFSETQ. The chain's CDR3 is CASSSGQGAGELFF. As DNA, the CDR3 is TGCGCCAGCAGCTCGGGACAGGGGGCCGGGGAGCTGTTTTTT.

CDR3 sequence: CASSFGAEGQPQHF. CDR3 nucleotides: TGTGCCAGCAGTTTTGGAGCTGAGGGTCAGCCCCAGCATTTT. The chain couples TRBV27 to TRBJ1-5; no reliable D call. Germline V CDR1 and CDR2: MNHEY, SMNVEV (reference sequence). V gave up 3 bases and J gave up 6 bases, with 12 bases separating them. The CDR3 consists of 14 residues.

The chain couples TRBV6-5 to TRBJ1-6; tentatively, D is TRBD1 (5 bases). This CDR3 contains 18 residues. V lost 2 bases and J lost 11, with 25 bases in between. Germline-derived CDR1 and CDR2 are MNHEY and SVGAGI. CDR3 DNA sequence: TGTGCCAGCAGTTACCCTCCCTCAGATCGACAGTACGGGACACCCCTCCACTTT. It is translated as CASSYPPSDRQYGTPLHF.

This clonotype was seen a handful of times. The chain recombines TRBV6-1 with TRBJ2-2; 8 nucleotides line up with TRBD2. Germline trimming cut 8 bases from V and 9 bases from J; bases unmatched to any gene: 11. Germline CDR1 and CDR2: MNHNS and SASEGT. The CDR3 consists of 14 residues. CDR3 DNA sequence: TGTGCCAGCCAGACTAGCGAATCGATGCGGGAGCTGTTTTTT. Its protein is CASQTSESMRELFF.

This clonotype turned up a few times. This chain links TRBV5-1 with TRBJ2-1, with D perhaps given as TRBD1 or TRBD2 (6 bases each). Germline CDR1 reads SGHRS; CDR2 reads YFSETQ. Trimming left V 4 bases short and J 10 bases short, with 15 bases between. The CDR3 spans 13 residues. The CDR3 protein is CASSPGAWGEQFF. In DNA, the CDR3 is TGCGCCAGCAGCCCGGGGGCCTGGGGGGAGCAGTTCTTC.

Only a few counts were recorded for this clonotype. V usage is TRBV29-1 and J usage is TRBJ2-5, with D tentatively TRBD1 or TRBD2 (6 bases each). Trimming left V 8 bases short and J 5 bases short, with 18 bases between. Germline V gene lookup returns CDR1 SQVTM and CDR2 ANQGSEA. CDR3 length: 13 residues. CDR3 in amino acids: CSSGWGAGETQYF. CDR3 nucleotide sequence: TGCAGCTCCGGTTGGGGGGCCGGGGAGACCCAGTACTTC. The full variable domain, in which reference TRBV29-1 and TRBJ2-5 provide the parts outside the CDR3, is SAVISQKPSRDICQRGTSLTIQCQVDSQVTMMFWYRQQPGQSLTLIATANQGSEATYESGFVIDKFPISRPNLTFSTLTVSNMSPEDSSIYLCSSGWGAGETQYFGPGTRLLVL.

The J gene is TRBJ1-5, the V gene TRBV20-1, with a possible D match to TRBD1 (5 bases). The CDR3 runs to 15 residues. Trimming took 3 bases from V and 4 from J, leaving 16 bases between them. Germline loops: CDR1 DFQATT, CDR2 SNEGSKA (reference sequence). This chain's CDR3 is CSARRRAGLNQPQHF. The CDR3, as DNA: TGCAGTGCTAGGAGGCGGGCAGGGCTGAATCAGCCCCAGCATTTT.

This clonotype was detected once. CDR3 sequence: CASSFSFGVTEAFF. CDR3 nucleotide sequence: TGTGCCAGCAGCTTTTCGTTCGGGGTCACTGAAGCTTTCTTT. This chain connects TRBV7-2 to TRBJ1-1; D unresolved. The CDR3 covers 14 residues. Germline CDR1 and CDR2: SGHTA and FQGNSA. Trimming stripped 3 bases from V and 4 bases from J, with 12 bases between.

In this sample, this clonotype turned up many times. This chain connects TRBV12-3 or TRBV12-4 to TRBJ1-1; 8 bases match TRBD1. This CDR3 is built from 14 residues. V was pared by 7 bases and J by 3 bases, with 7 bases of the junction left unmatched. The CDR3 nucleotides read TGTGCCAGCACTCGACAGGGGAGAGACACTGAAGCTTTCTTT. It translates to CASTRQGRDTEAFF.

The chain joins TRBV5-6 to TRBJ2-3; 7 positions match TRBD2. The junction had 4 bases not matched to a gene; V was cut back by 0 bases and J by 3 bases. Germline CDR1 is SGHDT and CDR2 is YYEEEE. The CDR3 consists of 15 residues. This chain's CDR3 is CASSLVFSGTDTQYF. The CDR3 DNA sequence: TGTGCCAGCAGCTTGGTGTTTAGCGGGACAGATACGCAGTATTTT.

V and J are TRBV29-1 and TRBJ2-7; D may be TRBD1 (5 bases). Germline V gene lookup returns CDR1 SQVTM and CDR2 ANQGSEA. Trimming removed 5 bases at V and 4 bases at J, with 12 bases between. CDR3 length equals 12 residues. CDR3 region: CSVRRGLYEQYF. DNA for the CDR3: TGCAGCGTTAGAAGGGGTTTGTACGAGCAGTACTTC.

V gene TRBV20-1 combines with J gene TRBJ1-4; D may be TRBD1 (5 bases). This CDR3 spans 15 amino acids. With 4 bases removed from V and 5 bases from J, the gap between germline ends came to 17 bases. Looked up from germline, CDR1 is DFQATT and CDR2 is SNEGSKA (reference sequence). This chain's CDR3 is CSATRGTGLNEKLFF. In DNA form, the CDR3 reads TGCAGTGCTACACGAGGGACGGGCCTCAATGAAAAACTGTTTTTT.